Sequencing of this T cell receptor beta chain was carried out in a study of vaccination and CD4 T cells after COVID-19. On the study more broadly: Six male and four female convalescents took part, two of them Hispanic. Post-COVID draws came a median approximately 94 days after diagnosis (range 35 to 161).

Germline CDR1 is MDHEN and CDR2 is SYDVKM. This CDR3 spans 15 amino acids. The V gene lost 0 bases and the J gene lost 4 bases, with 12 bases spanning the gap. Study conclusions and caveats: A comparatively limited set of convalescent patients was examined, with no early post-infection timepoints.

TCRdb reprocessed the PCR reads via MiXCR and lists one record per CDR3 protein. The sample has about 21,000 distinct CDR3 sequences, more than 45% seen once. To note about this clonotype: The antigen remains undetermined.

The TCR was taken from a human donor who had recovered from COVID-19. The chain combines TRBV28 with TRBJ1-2; D remains unclear. Material: CD4+ T cells from blood, obtained before SARS-CoV-2 vaccination. Written as DNA, the CDR3 is TGTGCCAGCAGTTTATGGGGGAACTCGGGCTATGGCTACACCTTC. Its protein is CASSLWGNSGYGYTF.